Only a few counts were recorded for the clone carrying this TCR beta chain. The sample is drawn from a study of blood T cell repertoires in COVID-19. Study background: Sample material is recorded as cDNA or gDNA derived from T cells, B-cell-depleted T cells, or PBMCs.

Using immunoSEQ multiplex PCR, the repertoire was profiled, and TCRdb retains in-frame clones only, with some absent. This table holds roughly 250,000 clones, just over 90% found once. Everyone who took part was roughly 18 to 100 years old, and they came from over 20 US areas. Membership in each cohort depended on participant-reported clinical history. CDR3 length: 12 amino acids. Trimming removed 6 bases from V and 8 bases from J, with 11 bases in between. Germline CDR1 is SNHLY and CDR2 is FYNNEI. This clonotype was obtained from a woman between 35 and 50 years old with acute COVID-19. The chain employs TRBV2 and TRBJ2-1, with D uncertain. The material sequenced was PBMCs or T cells enriched from blood (not recorded which). The CDR3 here is CASRYAADEQFF. CDR3 bases: TGTGCCAGCAGGTATGCGGCGGATGAGCAGTTCTTC.